This T cell receptor beta chain was profiled in a study of blood T cell repertoires in COVID-19 (dated by TCRdb to 2018 to 2021). For the wider study: Samples from collaborators originated in the United States, Italy and Spain and spanned both the acute and convalescent phases of COVID-19. Samples came from the ongoing ImmuneRACE study (first 160 participants) plus 1,254 subjects from 6 global collaborators. Where HLA class I and class II types were available, the types were taken from metadata supplied by the sample provider, not from assay-based typing. The dataset comprised deeply sampled blood TCRbeta repertoires from subjects exposed to, actively infected with, or recovered from COVID-19. A de-identified subject ID, COVID-19 status, age in years and sex were almost always included in the sample metadata. The repertoires were released in a freely available public database meant as a resource for research on the immune response to SARS-CoV-2. The material from the prospective study consisted of cDNA or gDNA derived from T cells, B-cell-depleted T cells, or PBMCs. The full study reports these points: Clinical and demographic metadata were provided uncurated, with the amount varying by source and participant.

V gives up 3 bases and J gives up 4 bases, and the segment between their germline ends measures 17 bases. The CDR3 spans 16 residues, from the cysteine through the phenylalanine. Left in the record is the CDR3 DNA by itself, 48 bases read in frame from the first base. According to the germline V gene, CDR1 reads KGHDR and CDR2 reads SFDVKD. The collaborating institutions used their own protocols to collect whole blood in K2EDTA tubes. Collaborator samples were shipped for TCRbeta analysis as frozen whole blood, isolated PBMCs, or DNA extracted from either sample type. TCRbeta CDR3 regions were amplified from genomic DNA by means of the immunoSEQ Assay, a bias-controlled multiplex PCR. As for how the authors treated the data: The number of nucleated cells in each sample was estimated by amplification of reference gene primers within the assay. To quantify the absolute abundance of each unique TCRbeta CDR3 rearrangement, sequence reads were collapsed and filtered. For each sample, productive Simpson clonality was calculated as the square root of Simpson's diversity index across productive rearrangements. TCRdb stores this immuneACCESS table with in-frame sequences only. Part of the clones is absent; in the studies checked, under half of the shortfall reflects unresolved V genes, and no reason is known for the rest. V and J calls plus clone size are reproduced from that table; the DNA served to infer D and trimming. Across this sample there are some 190,000 clones, with 70% to 90% seen only once. Of the sample, around 4.9% is held by the ten largest clones.

Remarks on this clone: The clone's antigen remains unknown. It has no much larger one-base neighbor in the sample; base qualities were not kept.

The sample taken for sequencing was peripheral blood. The rearrangement joined TRBV24-1 to TRBJ2-5; TRBD1 might be the D gene, on 7 matching bases. This receptor was taken from a woman of 80 years or more with acute or convalescent COVID-19. The CDR3 here reads CATSDPSEGAGETQYF. In nucleotides, the sequence is TGTGCCACCAGTGATCCCTCGGAGGGGGCAGGAGAGACCCAGTACTTC.